Presented here are 20 T cell receptor beta chains from one specimen sequenced in a study of T cells in Graves' hyperthyroidism and ophthalmopathy. From RNA transcripts, TCR beta CDR3 regions were amplified. The HTBI primer set drove a first-round RT-PCR of the TCR CDR3. Each CDR3 protein is one row after TCRdb ran MiXCR on the multiplex PCR reads. This table has about 700,000 distinct CDR3 sequences, 12% to 15% appearing once. Sequenced input: blood. The receptors derive from a woman between 18 and 30 years old with Graves' hyperthyroidism.

This clonotype was counted a few times. The rearrangement uses TRBV6-1 and TRBJ2-3; 9 bases match TRBD1. CDR3 size: 14 residues. V was clipped by 5 bases and J by 2 bases; unmatched bases: 2. CDR1 and CDR2 (germline): MNHNS, SASEGT. CDR3 DNA sequence: TGTGCCAGCAGTAACAGGGGGCCCACAGATACGCAGTATTTT. It yields the protein CASSNRGPTDTQYF.

The rearrangement joins TRBV19 to TRBJ1-5, with 7 nucleotides matching TRBD1. V gave up 2 bases and J gave up 7 bases; unmatched junction bases: 5. This CDR3 is built from 14 residues. CDR1 is LNHDA, CDR2 SQIVND, per germline (reference sequence). Here the CDR3 reads CASSIKGAEQPQHF. The CDR3 coding sequence is TGTGCCAGTAGTATAAAGGGGGCCGAGCAGCCCCAGCATTTT.

This clonotype was observed a handful of times. This sequence joins TRBV5-4 and TRBJ2-5; TRBD2 agrees at 11 bases. CDR1 is SGHNT and CDR2 is YYREEE in the germline V gene (reference sequence). The V gene end was trimmed by 4 bases and the J gene end by 1 base; junction bases not matched to a gene: 9. CDR3 size: 17 residues. CDR3 sequence (DNA): TGTGCCAGCAGCCCAGGGACTAGCGGAGGGGTCCAAGAGACCCAGTACTTC. Translated: CASSPGTSGGVQETQYF.

This clonotype has just a few counts. The chain joins TRBV7-8 to TRBJ2-3, with TRBD2 matching 14 bases. The CDR3 length is 16 residues. The germline V gene encodes CDR1 SGHVS and CDR2 FQNEAQ. With V trimmed by 5 bases and J by 4 bases, 5 bases remained unmatched. The CDR3 coding sequence is TGTGCCAGCAGCCTAAGGACTAGCGGGAGGCCAGATACGCAGTATTTT. Its protein product is CASSLRTSGRPDTQYF.

A word on this clonotype: The junction and the germline gene differ at one end; a read error may be behind it. The chain is built from TRBV7-8 and TRBJ1-4, with 7 nucleotides matching TRBD1. CDR1 and CDR2 from the germline V gene are SGHVS and FQNEAQ. There are 15 residues in the CDR3. The CDR3 sequence: CASSPRDSLNEKPFF. CDR3 sequence (DNA): TGTGCCAGCAGCCCTAGGGACAGTCTCAACGAAAAACCGTTTTTT. The variable domain in full, completed from reference TRBV7-8 and TRBJ1-4, reads GAGVSQSPRYKVAKRGQDVALRCDPISGHVSLFWYQQALGQGPEFLTYFQNEAQLDKSGLPSDRFFAERPEGSVSTLKIQRTQQEDSAVYLCASSPRDSLNEKPFFGSGTQLSVL.

This clonotype was counted a few times. This rearrangement joins TRBV6-2 or TRBV6-3 to TRBJ1-3, with D unresolved. CDR1 and CDR2 from the germline V gene are MNHEY and SVGEGT. This CDR3 spans 13 amino acids. V lost 7 bases to trimming and J lost 2 bases, with 9 bases between them. Written as DNA, the CDR3 is TGTGCCAGCAAGGGAGTAGCTGGAAACACCATATATTTT. This encodes CASKGVAGNTIYF.

This clonotype showed up just a few times. The V call is TRBV24-1, the J call TRBJ2-5, with D possibly matching TRBD1 (6 bases). The germline CDR1 and CDR2 sequences are KGHDR and SFDVKD. V was trimmed by 6 bases and J by 5 bases, leaving 18 bases between them. The CDR3 consists of 15 residues. The CDR3: CATSPRGTLGETQYF. The CDR3, as DNA: TGTGCCACCAGTCCTAGGGGGACCCTGGGGGAGACCCAGTACTTC.

This clonotype was observed a handful of times. The chain uses TRBV7-9 and TRBJ2-7; D remains unclear. The V and J ends lost 5 bases and 2 bases respectively, with 19 bases between them. The CDR3 is 16 residues long. Germline CDR1 is SEHNR and CDR2 is FQNEAQ (reference sequence). The CDR3 sequence is CASSTGKASNPYEQYF. In nucleotides, the CDR3 is TGTGCCAGCAGCACGGGCAAGGCCTCCAATCCCTACGAGCAGTACTTC.

This clonotype was counted at least ten times. This chain connects TRBV20-1 to TRBJ1-1, with 7 bases identical to TRBD1. This CDR3 spans 13 amino acids. Per germline, CDR1 DFQATT and CDR2 SNEGSKA (reference sequence). Trimming at V came to 5 bases and at J to 0 bases, leaving 3 bases not matched to a gene. The CDR3 loop reads CSAGGQLNTEAFF. Here the CDR3 DNA reads TGCAGTGCTGGGGGACAGCTGAACACTGAAGCTTTCTTT.

This clonotype came up many times. The V gene is TRBV7-3, the J gene TRBJ2-3, with D unclear. The CDR3 runs 15 residues. The ends were cut back, 0 bases at V and 2 bases at J, with 9 bases in the middle. Germline CDR1 reads SGHTA; CDR2 reads FQGTGA. CDR3 nucleotide sequence: TGTGCCAGCAGCTTAACCCCCGCAGCCACAGATACGCAGTATTTT. Protein sequence: CASSLTPAATDTQYF.

This clonotype occurred many times. The chain carries TRBV6-1 and TRBJ2-7; no reliable D call. V dropped 0 bases and J dropped 1 base, with 7 bases sitting between them. The germline V gene encodes CDR1 MNHNS and CDR2 SASEGT. This CDR3 has 14 residues. CDR3 bases: TGTGCCAGCAGTGAAGCGTCTCGGTCCTACGAGCAGTACTTC. This sequence encodes CASSEASRSYEQYF.

This clonotype showed up many times. J is TRBJ1-5 and V is TRBV6-1; the D is unclear. The CDR3 has 16 amino acids. Germline assignment: CDR1 MNHNS and CDR2 SASEGT. The V and J ends lost 1 base and 5 bases respectively, with 15 bases between them. Here the CDR3 DNA reads TGTGCCAGCAGTGAAGAAGTAGGGTACGGCGATCAGCCCCAGCATTTT. The encoded protein is CASSEEVGYGDQPQHF.

This clonotype was observed at least ten times. The chain uses TRBV18 and TRBJ1-1, with 9 nucleotides matching TRBD1. V gave up 3 bases and J gave up 0 bases; unmatched junction bases: 5. The germline CDR1 and CDR2 sequences are KGHSH and LQKENI. The CDR3 length is 16 residues. DNA of the CDR3: TGTGCCAGCTCACCCAACCGGGACAGGGTGAACACTGAAGCTTTCTTT. It is translated as CASSPNRDRVNTEAFF.

J is TRBJ1-2 and V is TRBV25-1, with a tentative D call TRBD1 (5 bases). Per germline, CDR1 MGHDK and CDR2 SYGVNS. The CDR3 spans 13 residues. V was clipped by 2 bases and J by 4 bases, with 8 bases between them. CDR3 in DNA: TGTGCCAGCAGTGAAAGGGACGGCTATGGCTACACCTTC. This codes for CASSERDGYGYTF.

The table lists this clonotype with many counts. The chain carries TRBV28 and TRBJ2-7; 9 positions agree with TRBD2. CDR1 and CDR2 (germline): MDHEN, SYDVKM. The CDR3 has 20 residues. After removal of 5 bases from V and 1 base from J, the junction contained 21 bases not matched to a gene. The CDR3 loop reads CASSTNSAARGLAGSYEQYF. The CDR3 nucleotides are TGTGCCAGCAGTACCAACTCAGCGGCACGAGGTCTAGCGGGGTCCTACGAGCAGTACTTC. Combining the CDR3 with reference TRBV28 and TRBJ2-7 gives the whole variable domain DVKVTQSSRYLVKRTGEKVFLECVQDMDHENMFWYRQDPGLGLRLIYFSYDVKMKEKGDIPEGYSVSREKKERFSLILESASTNQTSMYLCASSTNSAARGLAGSYEQYFGPGTRLTVT.

This clonotype was seen repeatedly, ten times or more. The rearrangement uses TRBV3-1 and TRBJ1-2; D ambiguous. Germline V gene lookup returns CDR1 LGHDT and CDR2 YNNKEL (reference sequence). V was clipped by 6 bases and J by 9 bases, with 11 bases between them. This CDR3 region has 11 residues. CDR3 loop: CASSRGRSYTF. The DNA for the CDR3 is TGTGCCAGCAGTAGAGGACGGAGCTACACCTTC.

J is TRBJ1-5 and V is TRBV6-2 or TRBV6-3; D might be TRBD1 (5 bases). V lost 3 bases to trimming and J lost 6 bases, with 12 bases between them. The CDR3 length is 14 residues. From germline, CDR1 is MNHEY and CDR2 SVGEGT. CDR3 amino acids: CASSYWRRGQPQHF. The CDR3 DNA reads TGTGCCAGCAGTTATTGGAGGAGGGGTCAGCCCCAGCATTTT.

The chain uses TRBV4-3 and TRBJ1-2, with TRBD1 identical over 7 bases. V lost 5 bases to trimming and J lost 3 bases; unmatched junction nucleotides: 6. The CDR3 extends over 14 amino acids. Per germline, CDR1 LGHNA and CDR2 YSLEER. The CDR3 is CASSYRGSDYGYTF. The CDR3 bases are TGCGCCAGCAGCTACAGGGGATCCGACTATGGCTACACCTTC.

This clonotype came up many times. V and J are TRBV6-1 and TRBJ1-3; no reliable D call. This CDR3 spans 13 amino acids. From germline, CDR1 is MNHNS and CDR2 SASEGT. V lost 4 bases, J lost 3 bases, and 7 bases lay in between. The CDR3 DNA sequence: TGTGCCAGCAGTGCGGGGTATGGAAACACCATATATTTT. This translates into CASSAGYGNTIYF.

In its sample, this clonotype was seen a few times. The genes are TRBV29-1 and TRBJ2-2; D is ambiguous. Germline V gene sequence: CDR1 SQVTM, CDR2 ANQGSEA. This CDR3 is 12 amino acids long. V gave up 7 bases and J gave up 6 bases, with 12 bases separating them. The CDR3 protein is CSAGKGSGELFF. As DNA, the CDR3 is TGCAGCGCAGGAAAAGGTTCCGGGGAGCTGTTTTTT.